This T cell receptor (beta chain) came from a study of identical twins. TCRdb reprocessed the 5' RACE reads with MiXCR, giving one entry per CDR3 protein. The sample shows around 100,000 distinct CDR3 sequences, about 6% of them seen only once. This clonotype was detected a few times. The germline gives CDR1 SGHTA, CDR2 FQGTGA. This CDR3 comprises 16 residues. V was cut by 2 bases and J by 5 bases, with 18 bases left in between. The V and J genes are TRBV7-3 and TRBJ2-5, with D tentatively TRBD1 (6 bases). Sequencing was performed on memory T cells sorted from blood. This receptor was taken from a woman aged 45-59 years in good health. The CDR3 DNA is TGTGCCAGCAGCTTAGAGGGCAGGGGATTGGGGGAGACCCAGTACTTC. It codes for CASSLEGRGLGETQYF. The full variable domain, rest sourced from reference TRBV7-3 and TRBJ2-5, is GAGVSQTPSNKVTEKGKYVELRCDPISGHTALYWYRQSLGQGPEFLIYFQGTGAADDSGLPNDRFFAVRPEGSVSTLKIQRTERGDSAVYLCASSLEGRGLGETQYFGPGTRLLVL.